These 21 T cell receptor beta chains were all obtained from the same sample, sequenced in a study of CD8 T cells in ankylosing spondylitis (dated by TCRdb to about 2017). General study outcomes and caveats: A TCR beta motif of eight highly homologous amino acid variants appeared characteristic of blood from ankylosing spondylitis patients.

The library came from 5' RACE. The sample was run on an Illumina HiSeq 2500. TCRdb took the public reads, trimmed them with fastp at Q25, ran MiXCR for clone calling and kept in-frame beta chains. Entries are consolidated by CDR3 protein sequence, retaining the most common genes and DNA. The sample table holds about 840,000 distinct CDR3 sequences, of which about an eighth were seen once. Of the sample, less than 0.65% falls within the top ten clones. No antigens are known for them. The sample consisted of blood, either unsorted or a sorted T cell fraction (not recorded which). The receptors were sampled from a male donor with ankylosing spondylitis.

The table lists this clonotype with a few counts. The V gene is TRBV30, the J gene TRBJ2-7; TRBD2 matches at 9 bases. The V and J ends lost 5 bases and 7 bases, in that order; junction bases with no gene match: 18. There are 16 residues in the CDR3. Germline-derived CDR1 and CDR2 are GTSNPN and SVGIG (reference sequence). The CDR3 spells CAWGGGRVWSREEQYF. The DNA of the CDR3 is TGTGCCTGGGGCGGCGGGAGGGTATGGAGCCGAGAGGAGCAGTACTTC.

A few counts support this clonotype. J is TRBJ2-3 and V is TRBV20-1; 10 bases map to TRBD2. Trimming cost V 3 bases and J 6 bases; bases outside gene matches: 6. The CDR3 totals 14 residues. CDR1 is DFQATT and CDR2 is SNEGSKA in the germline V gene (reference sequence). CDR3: CSASFSGRMDTQYF. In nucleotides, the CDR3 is TGCAGTGCTAGCTTTAGCGGGAGGATGGATACGCAGTATTTT.

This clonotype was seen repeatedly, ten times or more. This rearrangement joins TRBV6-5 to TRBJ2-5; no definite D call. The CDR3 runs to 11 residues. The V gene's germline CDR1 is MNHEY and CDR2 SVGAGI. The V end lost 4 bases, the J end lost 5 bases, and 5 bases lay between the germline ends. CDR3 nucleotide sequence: TGTGCCAGCAGTTTTATGGAGACCCAGTACTTC. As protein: CASSFMETQYF.

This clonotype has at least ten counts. CDR3 coding DNA: TGCAGTGCTAGCGTGACGGTGGGGGAGACCCAGTACTTC. This translates into CSASVTVGETQYF. This chain uses TRBV20-1 with TRBJ2-5; D call uncertain. This CDR3 spans 13 amino acids. With 3 bases removed from V and 5 bases from J, the gap between germline ends came to 13 bases. Germline loops: CDR1 DFQATT, CDR2 SNEGSKA (reference sequence).

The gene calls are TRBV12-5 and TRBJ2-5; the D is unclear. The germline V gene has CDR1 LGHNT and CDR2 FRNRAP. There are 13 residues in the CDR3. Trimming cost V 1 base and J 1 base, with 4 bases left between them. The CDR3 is CASGLGTQETQYF. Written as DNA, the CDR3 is TGTGCTAGTGGTTTGGGAACCCAAGAGACCCAGTACTTC.

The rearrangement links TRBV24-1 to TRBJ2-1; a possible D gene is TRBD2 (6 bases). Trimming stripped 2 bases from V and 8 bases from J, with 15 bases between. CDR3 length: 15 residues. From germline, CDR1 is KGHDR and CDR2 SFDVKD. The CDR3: CATSDSPGRMDEQFF. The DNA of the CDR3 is TGTGCCACCAGTGATTCCCCGGGGAGGATGGATGAGCAGTTCTTC.

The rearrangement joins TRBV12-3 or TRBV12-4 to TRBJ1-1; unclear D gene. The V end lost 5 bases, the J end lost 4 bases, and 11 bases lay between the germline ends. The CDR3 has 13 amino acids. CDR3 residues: CASSRLGSTEAFF. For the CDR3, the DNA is TGTGCCAGCAGTCGACTTGGGAGCACTGAAGCTTTCTTT.

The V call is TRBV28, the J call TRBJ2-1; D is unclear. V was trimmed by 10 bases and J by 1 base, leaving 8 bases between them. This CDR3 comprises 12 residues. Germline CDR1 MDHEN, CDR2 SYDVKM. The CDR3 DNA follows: TGTGCCATAGACGGATCCTACAATGAGCAGTTCTTC. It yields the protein CAIDGSYNEQFF.

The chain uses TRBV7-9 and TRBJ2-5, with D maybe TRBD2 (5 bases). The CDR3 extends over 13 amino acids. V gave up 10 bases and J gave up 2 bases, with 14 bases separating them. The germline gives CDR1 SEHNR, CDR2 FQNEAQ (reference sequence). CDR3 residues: CAMSPRRQETQYF. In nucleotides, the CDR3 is TGTGCCATGAGCCCTCGGAGGCAAGAGACCCAGTACTTC.

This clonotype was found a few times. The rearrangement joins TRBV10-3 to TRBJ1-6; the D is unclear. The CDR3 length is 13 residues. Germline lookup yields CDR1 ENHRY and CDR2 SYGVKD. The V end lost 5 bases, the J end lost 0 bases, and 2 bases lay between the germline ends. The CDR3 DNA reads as TGTGCCATCAGTAGCTCCTATAATTCACCCCTCCACTTT. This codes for CAISSSYNSPLHF.

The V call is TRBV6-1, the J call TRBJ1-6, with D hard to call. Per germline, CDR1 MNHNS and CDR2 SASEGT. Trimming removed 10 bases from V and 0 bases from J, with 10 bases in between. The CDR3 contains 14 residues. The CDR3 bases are TGTGCCACTTCCGACATCTCCTATAATTCACCCCTCCACTTT. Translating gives CATSDISYNSPLHF.

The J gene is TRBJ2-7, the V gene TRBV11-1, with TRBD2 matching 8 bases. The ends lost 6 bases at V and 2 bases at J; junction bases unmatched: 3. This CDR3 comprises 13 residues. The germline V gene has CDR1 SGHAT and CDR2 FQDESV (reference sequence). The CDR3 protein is CASSRSGTYEQYF. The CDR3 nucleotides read TGTGCCAGCAGTCGTAGCGGGACCTACGAGCAGTACTTC.

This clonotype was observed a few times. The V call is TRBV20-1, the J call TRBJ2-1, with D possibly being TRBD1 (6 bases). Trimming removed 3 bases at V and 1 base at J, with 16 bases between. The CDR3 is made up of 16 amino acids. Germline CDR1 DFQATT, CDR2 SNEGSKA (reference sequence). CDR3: CSASVRGAQSYNEQFF. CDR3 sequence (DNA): TGCAGTGCTAGCGTCAGGGGCGCCCAGTCCTACAATGAGCAGTTCTTC.

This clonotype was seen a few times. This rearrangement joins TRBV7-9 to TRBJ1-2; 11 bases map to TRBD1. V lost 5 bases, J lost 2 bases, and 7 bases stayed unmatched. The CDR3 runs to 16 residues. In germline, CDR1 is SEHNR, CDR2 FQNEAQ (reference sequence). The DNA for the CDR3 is TGTGCCAGCAGCCCGAGCGGGACAGGGGGAAACTATGGCTACACCTTC. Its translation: CASSPSGTGGNYGYTF.

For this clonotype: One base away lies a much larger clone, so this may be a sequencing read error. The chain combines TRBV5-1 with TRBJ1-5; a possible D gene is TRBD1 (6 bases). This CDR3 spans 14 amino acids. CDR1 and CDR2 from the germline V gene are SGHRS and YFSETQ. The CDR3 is CARSLVSGDQPQHF. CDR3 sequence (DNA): TGCGCCAGAAGCTTGGTATCAGGGGATCAGCCCCAGCATTTT.

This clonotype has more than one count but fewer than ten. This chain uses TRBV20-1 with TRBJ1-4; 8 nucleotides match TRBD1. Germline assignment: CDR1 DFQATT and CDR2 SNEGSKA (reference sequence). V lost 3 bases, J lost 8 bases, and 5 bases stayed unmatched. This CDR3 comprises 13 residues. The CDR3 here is CSASPRGREKLFF. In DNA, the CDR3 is TGCAGTGCTAGTCCCAGGGGGCGGGAAAAACTGTTTTTT.

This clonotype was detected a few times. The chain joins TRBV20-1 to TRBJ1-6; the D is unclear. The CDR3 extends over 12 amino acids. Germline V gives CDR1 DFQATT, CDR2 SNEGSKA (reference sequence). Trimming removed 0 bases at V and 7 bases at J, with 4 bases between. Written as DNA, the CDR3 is TGCAGTGCTAGAGATAACAATTCACCCCTCCACTTT. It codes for CSARDNNSPLHF.

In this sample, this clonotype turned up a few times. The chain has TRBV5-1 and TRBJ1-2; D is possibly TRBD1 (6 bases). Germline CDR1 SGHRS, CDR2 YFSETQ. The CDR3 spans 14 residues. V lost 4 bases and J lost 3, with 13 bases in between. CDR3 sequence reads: CASSPGARDYGYTF. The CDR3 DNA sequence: TGCGCCAGCAGCCCGGGGGCAAGGGACTATGGCTACACCTTC.

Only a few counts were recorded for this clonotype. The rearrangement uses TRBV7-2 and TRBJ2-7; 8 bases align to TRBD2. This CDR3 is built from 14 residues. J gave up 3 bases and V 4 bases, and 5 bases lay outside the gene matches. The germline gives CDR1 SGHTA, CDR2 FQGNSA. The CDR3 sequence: CASSWDGGDYEQYF. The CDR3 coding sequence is TGTGCCAGCAGCTGGGACGGGGGGGACTACGAGCAGTACTTC.

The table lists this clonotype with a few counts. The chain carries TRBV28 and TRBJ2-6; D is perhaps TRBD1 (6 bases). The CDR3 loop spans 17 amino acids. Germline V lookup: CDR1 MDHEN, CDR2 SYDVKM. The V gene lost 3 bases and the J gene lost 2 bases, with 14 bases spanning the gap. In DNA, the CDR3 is TGTGCCAGCAGTTTGCCACAGGGTCGGGCTGGGGCCAACGTCCTGACTTTC. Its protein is CASSLPQGRAGANVLTF.

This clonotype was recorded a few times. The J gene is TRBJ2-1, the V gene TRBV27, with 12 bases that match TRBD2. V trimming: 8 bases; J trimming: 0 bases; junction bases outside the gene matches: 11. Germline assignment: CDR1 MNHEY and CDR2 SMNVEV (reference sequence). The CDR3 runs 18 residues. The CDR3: CASGRLAGAVHSYNEQFF. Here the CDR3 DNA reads TGTGCCAGCGGGCGACTAGCGGGAGCTGTACACTCCTACAATGAGCAGTTCTTC.